This entry is about one T cell receptor beta chain. As yet, its antigen is unknown. Clones were read by immunoSEQ multiplex PCR, and TCRdb kept only the in-frame ones, dropping some. In the table there are about 140,000 clones, just under 95% of which are singletons. From germline, CDR1 is SGHRS and CDR2 YFSETQ. The CDR3 runs to 17 residues. With 1 base clipped from V and 0 bases from J, the junction kept 6 bases outside the gene matches. The sample comes from a study of T cell responses to AZD1222 COVID-19 vaccine. Study-wide points: Scientists sampled the repertoires only once the peak T cell response had passed. Donors skewed white British and female; clonal diversity was possibly underestimated. Spike-wide vaccine-associated CD4 TCRs dominated at 160-218 and 743-854. Spike-specific TCR repertoires showed rising breadth and depth after two AZD1222 doses.

Sequences were derived from peripheral blood, sampled after recovery from COVID-19. This chain joins TRBV5-1 and TRBJ2-7; 11 positions agree with TRBD2. The receptor's source is an adult who had recovered from COVID-19. The CDR3 here is CASSLRSGTSGSYEQYF. For the CDR3, the DNA is TGCGCCAGCAGCTTGCGGTCCGGGACTAGCGGCTCCTACGAGCAGTACTTC.